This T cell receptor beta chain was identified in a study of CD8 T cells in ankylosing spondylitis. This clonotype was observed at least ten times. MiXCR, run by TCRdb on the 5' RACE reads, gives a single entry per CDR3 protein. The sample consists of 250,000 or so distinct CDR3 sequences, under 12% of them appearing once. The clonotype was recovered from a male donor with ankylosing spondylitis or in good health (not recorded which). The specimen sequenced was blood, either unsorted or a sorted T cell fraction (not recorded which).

CDR3 sequence: CASSLRQGRASPLHF. The CDR3, as DNA: TGTGCCAGCAGCTTAAGGCAGGGCCGGGCTTCACCCCTCCACTTT. The V gene is TRBV13, the J gene TRBJ1-6; TRBD1 is a possible D gene (5 bases). The V gene lost 2 bases and the J gene lost 9 bases, with 14 bases spanning the gap. This CDR3 has 15 amino acids. The V gene's germline CDR1 is PRHDT and CDR2 FYEKMQ (reference sequence). The complete variable domain, with remaining parts taken from reference TRBV13 and TRBJ1-6, reads AAGVIQSPRHLIKEKRETATLKCYPIPRHDTVYWYQQGPGQDPQFLISFYEKMQSDKGSIPDRFSAQQFSDYHSELNMSSLELGDSALYFCASSLRQGRASPLHFGNGTRLTVT.